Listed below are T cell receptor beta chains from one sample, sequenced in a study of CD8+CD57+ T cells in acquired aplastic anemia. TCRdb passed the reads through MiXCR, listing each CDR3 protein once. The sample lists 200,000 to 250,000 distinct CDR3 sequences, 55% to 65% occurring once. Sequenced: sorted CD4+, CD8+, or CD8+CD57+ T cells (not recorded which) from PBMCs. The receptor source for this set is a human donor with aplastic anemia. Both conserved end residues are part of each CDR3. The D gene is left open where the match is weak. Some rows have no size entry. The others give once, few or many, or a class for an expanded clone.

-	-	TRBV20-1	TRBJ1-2	TGCAGTGCTAGAGATGGAGGGAATGGCTATGGCTACACCTTC	CSARDGGNGYGYTF
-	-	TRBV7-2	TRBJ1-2	TGTGCCAGCAGCCTCAGGAGTGGGGGGAAGTCAGGTGGCTACACCTTC	CASSLRSGGKSGGYTF
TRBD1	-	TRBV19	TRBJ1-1	TGTGCCAGTAGTGTCGACAACAGGGGGAACACTGAAGCTTTCTTT	CASSVDNRGNTEAFF
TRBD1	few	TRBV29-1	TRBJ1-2	TGCAGCGTTGCAGGACAGGGGTTTTATGGCTACACCTTC	CSVAGQGFYGYTF
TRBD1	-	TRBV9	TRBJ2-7	TGTGCCAGCAGCCGTGGCGTTGGGGGACAGGAGCAGTACTTC	CASSRGVGGQEQYF
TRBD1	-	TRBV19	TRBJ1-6	TGTGCCAGTAGTCAGGACAGGGACTCACCCCTCCACTTT	CASSQDRDSPLHF
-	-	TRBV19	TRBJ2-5	TGTGCCAGTAGTATTAGTGCGGCCCGGGAGACCCAGTACTTC	CASSISAARETQYF
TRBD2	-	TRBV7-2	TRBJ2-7	TGTGCCAGCAGCTTAACGGCGGGAGGGGTCTTCTACGAGCAGTACTTC	CASSLTAGGVFYEQYF
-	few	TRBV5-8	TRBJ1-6	TGTGCCAGCAGCTTGGGTGCGGACGGTCATTCGGCCCTCCACTTT	CASSLGADGHSALHF
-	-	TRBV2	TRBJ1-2	TGTGCCAGCCGTGCGAAGGGAGGCTACACCTTC	CASRAKGGYTF
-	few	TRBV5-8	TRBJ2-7	TGTGCCAGCAGCTTGGTTGGGACCGTTTCCTACGGGCAGTACTTC	CASSLVGTVSYGQYF
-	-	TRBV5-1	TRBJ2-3	TGCGCCAGCAGCTTGGCGCAGGTGACAGATACGCGGTATTTT	CASSLAQVTDTRYF
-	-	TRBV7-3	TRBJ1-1	TGTGCCAGCAGCTTGAGTACGGTGAACACTGAAGCTTTCTTT	CASSLSTVNTEAFF
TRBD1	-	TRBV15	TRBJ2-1	TGTGCCGCCAGCAGCCCCCCTGGACAGGGGTCCAATGAGCAGTTCTTC	CAASSPPGQGSNEQFF
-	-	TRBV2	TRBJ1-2	TGTGCCAGCTGTAACGCAGGGAGTCCGGTCTATGGCTACACCTTC	CASCNAGSPVYGYTF